The 10 T cell receptor beta chains below all came from one sample that was sequenced in a study of cytomegalovirus exposure and HLA in healthy donors. The PCR had 60 Vbeta and 13 Jbeta primers. TCRdb's copy holds only in-frame clones and misses some; the assay was immunoSEQ multiplex PCR. The profile covers 100,000 to 150,000 clones, with about 85% appearing a single time and roughly 1.7% taken by the ten largest. The source material was PBMCs. The source is a boy under 18 in good health and CMV-seronegative.

This chain joins TRBV27 and TRBJ2-2, with D hard to call. The CDR3 has 15 residues. The germline V and J ends were trimmed by 5 bases and 2 bases, with 12 bases remaining between them. Germline V gene data show CDR1 as MNHEY and CDR2 as SMNVEV (reference sequence). The CDR3 bases are TGTGCCAGCAGTCCCCCGCGCGGAAACACCGGGGAGCTGTTTTTT. Translating it yields CASSPPRGNTGELFF.

This clone was found a few times. J is TRBJ1-1 and V is TRBV6-1; D might be TRBD1 (6 bases). The CDR3 totals 14 residues. The germline CDR1 and CDR2 sequences are MNHNS and SASEGT. V shed 3 bases and J shed 3 bases, with 11 bases lying between them. CDR3 coding DNA: TGTGCCAGCAGTGAGTCAGGGGATTACACTGAAGCTTTCTTT. Encoded protein: CASSESGDYTEAFF.

The rearrangement links TRBV18 to TRBJ2-3; D unclear. The CDR3 spans 14 residues. CDR1 is KGHSH, CDR2 LQKENI, per germline. Trimming took off 6 bases at V and 4 bases at J, with 14 bases between the two ends. CDR3 protein: CASSERLGSDTQYF. In nucleotides, the CDR3 is TGTGCCAGCTCCGAAAGGCTCGGGTCAGATACGCAGTATTTT.

CDR3 in amino acids: CASSLYAGGRDTQYF. DNA of the CDR3: TGTGCCAGCAGTTTATATGCGGGGGGCAGAGATACGCAGTATTTT. The chain employs TRBV6-5 and TRBJ2-3; 8 nucleotides match TRBD2. Unmatched junction bases numbered 8, after V lost 4 bases and J lost 5 bases. From germline, CDR1 is MNHEY and CDR2 SVGAGI. This CDR3 has 15 residues.

The J gene is TRBJ2-7, the V gene TRBV5-1, with 7 bases identical to TRBD1. CDR3 length: 14 amino acids. V was clipped by 2 bases and J by 0 bases; unmatched bases: 2. CDR1 is SGHRS and CDR2 is YFSETQ in the germline V gene. This chain's CDR3 is CASSLRDSSYEQYF. The DNA for the CDR3 is TGCGCCAGCAGCTTAAGGGACAGCTCCTACGAGCAGTACTTC.

The chain joins TRBV11-2 to TRBJ2-7; 8 bases agree with TRBD1. CDR1 and CDR2 (germline): SGHAT, FQNNGV. V shed 5 bases and J 4 bases; nucleotides not matched to a gene: 4. The CDR3 length is 13 residues. The CDR3 DNA is TGTGCCAGCAGCGGACAGGGTTGGTACGAGCAGTACTTC. Encoded protein: CASSGQGWYEQYF.

The chain has TRBV6-1 and TRBJ2-7, with 7 bases identical to TRBD1. In germline, CDR1 is MNHNS, CDR2 SASEGT. This CDR3 comprises 14 residues. V shed 2 bases, J shed 5 bases, and the junction held 6 bases outside the gene matches. In DNA, the CDR3 is TGTGCCAGCAGTGAAATCGACAGGGTCCACGAGCAGTACTTC. This translates into CASSEIDRVHEQYF.

About this clone itself: A junction boundary mismatches the germline segment, possibly from a read error. CDR3 sequence reads: CASSQTSPSSHEQYF. The DNA of the CDR3 is TGCGCCAGCAGCCAAACTTCTCCGAGCTCCCACGAGCAGTACTTC. This chain uses TRBV4-3 with TRBJ2-7, with D unclear. Germline loops: CDR1 LGHNA, CDR2 YSLEER. The CDR3 contains 15 residues.

The chain links TRBV30 to TRBJ1-3; D not certain. CDR3 length equals 11 residues. Deletions cut 3 bases from V and 2 bases from J, with 2 bases between. Germline values: CDR1 GTSNPN, CDR2 SVGIG (reference sequence). Here the CDR3 DNA reads TGTGCCTGGAGCGCTGGAAACACCATATATTTT. It encodes CAWSAGNTIYF.

This clone was detected once. The chain links TRBV27 to TRBJ1-2; 7 bases are a match to TRBD1. V lost 9 bases, J lost 2 bases, and 9 bases stayed unmatched. In germline, CDR1 is MNHEY, CDR2 SMNVEV (reference sequence). This CDR3 has 14 residues. CDR3 sequence (DNA): TGTGCCAGTTCCCGGGACAGTAAGAACTATGGCTACACCTTC. It yields the protein CASSRDSKNYGYTF.